Presented here are 9 T cell receptor beta chains from one specimen sequenced in a study of T cell responses to AZD1222 COVID-19 vaccine (dated by TCRdb to the early 2020s). The receptor library was made with the immunoSEQ multiplex PCR assay. TCRdb retrieved this table from immuneACCESS and kept in-frame rearrangements only. Not all clones are present; in checked studies, unresolved V genes account for under half, and no reason is known for the remainder. This sample has 140,000 to 150,000 clones in its table, and 80% to 95% of those were observed once. 3.5% to 4.5% of the sample is held by the ten biggest clonotypes. According to the study, the label for this sample's time point signals: baseline before first vaccination. The sequencing used peripheral blood, collected on day 0 of AZD1222 vaccination. The receptors originated from an adult in good health.

In DNA, the CDR3 is TGCGCCAGCAGCCAGGATCCGGGACAGGGGGCCTACGAGCAGTACTTC. As protein: CASSQDPGQGAYEQYF. The chain combines TRBV4-1 with TRBJ2-7; TRBD1 agrees at 11 bases. Losses at the gene ends were 3 bases for V and 2 bases for J; bases not matched to a gene: 6. Germline V lookup: CDR1 MGHRA, CDR2 YSYEKL. CDR3 length equals 16 residues.

The V and J genes are TRBV6-5 and TRBJ2-2; TRBD2 aligns across 7 bases. CDR3 size: 15 residues. Germline trimming cut 4 bases from V and 4 bases from J; bases unmatched to any gene: 6. CDR1 and CDR2 from the germline V gene are MNHEY and SVGAGI. The CDR3 sequence: CASSSRERGTGELFF. The CDR3 coding sequence is TGTGCCAGCAGTTCGCGGGAGCGTGGCACCGGGGAGCTGTTTTTT.

V is TRBV7-9 and J is TRBJ1-2; TRBD1 might be the D (6 bases). The V gene lost 5 bases and the J gene lost 9 bases, with 19 bases spanning the gap. This CDR3 is built from 14 residues. The V gene's germline CDR1 is SEHNR and CDR2 FQNEAQ (reference sequence). The CDR3 is CASSLKTGAGRYTF. CDR3 DNA: TGTGCCAGCAGCCTAAAGACAGGTGCCGGGCGCTACACCTTC.

The chain links TRBV10-2 to TRBJ2-5, with unresolved D. Trimming stripped 3 bases from V and 2 bases from J, with 4 bases between. Germline CDR1 and CDR2: WSHSY and SAAADI. This CDR3 is 12 amino acids long. CDR3 sequence reads: CASSDWQETQYF. The CDR3 bases are TGCGCCAGCAGTGACTGGCAAGAGACCCAGTACTTC.

This chain uses TRBV25-1 with TRBJ2-5; 10 bases are shared with TRBD1. Germline V CDR1 and CDR2: MGHDK, SYGVNS. The CDR3 is 16 residues long. Trimming removed 4 bases from V and 6 bases from J; junction bases left unmatched: 11. The CDR3 nucleotides read TGTGCCAGCAGTGGGGCCTCGGACAGGGGGAGTCAGACCCAGTACTTC. It encodes CASSGASDRGSQTQYF. The full variable domain, completed using reference TRBV25-1 and TRBJ2-5, is EADIYQTPRYLVIGTGKKITLECSQTMGHDKMYWYQQDPGMELHLIHYSYGVNSTEKGDLSSESTVSRIRTEHFPLTLESARPSHTSQYLCASSGASDRGSQTQYFGPGTRLLVL.

The V call is TRBV6-5, the J call TRBJ2-2; 7 bases line up with TRBD1. The CDR3 is made up of 14 amino acids. Germline CDR1 MNHEY, CDR2 SVGAGI. V dropped 6 bases and J dropped 5; count of bases not matched to a gene: 6. CDR3 protein: CASSSTGVTGELFF. CDR3 DNA sequence: TGTGCCAGCAGCTCAACAGGGGTGACCGGGGAGCTGTTTTTT.

The chain couples TRBV9 to TRBJ2-1; 9 nucleotides align to TRBD1. Germline V gives CDR1 SGDLS, CDR2 YYNGEE. V shed 4 bases, J shed 3 bases, and the junction held 8 bases outside the gene matches. The CDR3 has 16 amino acids. The CDR3 sequence: CASSFIPGQGYNEQFF. CDR3 bases: TGTGCCAGCAGCTTTATCCCGGGACAGGGCTACAATGAGCAGTTCTTC.

V is TRBV19 and J is TRBJ2-2, with D unresolved. This CDR3 is built from 12 residues. Germline assignment: CDR1 LNHDA and CDR2 SQIVND (reference sequence). With 3 bases removed from V and 6 bases from J, the gap between germline ends came to 5 bases. In nucleotides, the CDR3 is TGTGCCAGTAGTATCAACCCCGGGGAGCTGTTTTTT. Encoded protein: CASSINPGELFF.

The chain employs TRBV19 and TRBJ1-2; 8 positions match TRBD1. Germline V lookup: CDR1 LNHDA, CDR2 SQIVND (reference sequence). The CDR3 has 15 amino acids. The ends lost 7 bases at V and 4 bases at J; junction bases unmatched: 11. The CDR3 is CASKRTRGRAYGYTF. In nucleotides, the CDR3 is TGTGCCAGTAAAAGAACCAGGGGGCGCGCCTATGGCTACACCTTC. Based on the CDR3 plus reference TRBV19 and TRBJ1-2, the full variable domain is DGGITQSPKYLFRKEGQNVTLSCEQNLNHDAMYWYRQDPGQGLRLIYYSQIVNDFQKGDIAEGYSVSREKKESFPLTVTSAQKNPTAFYLCASKRTRGRAYGYTFGSGTRLTVV.